This TCR beta chain came from a study of blood T cell repertoires in COVID-19. Whole-study context: COVID-19 samples from acute and convalescent phases originated in the United States, Italy and Spain.

TCRdb's table, derived via immunoSEQ multiplex PCR, lists solely in-frame clones and lacks some. The data hold just under 150,000 clones, with 75% to 90% observed a single time. The V and J ends lost 1 base and 7 bases respectively, with 12 bases between them. The germline V gene has CDR1 SGHDT and CDR2 YYEEEE. The CDR3 extends over 14 amino acids. The receptor was isolated from a human donor in a cohort sampled during active COVID-19. The rearrangement links TRBV5-6 to TRBJ2-1; D is perhaps TRBD1 (5 bases). Sequenced input: peripheral blood. CDR3 residues: CASSLYSRANEQFF. CDR3 DNA: TGTGCCAGCAGCTTGTATTCCAGGGCAAATGAGCAGTTCTTC.